This record covers a single TCR beta chain. Its recognized antigen is unknown. No base-level quality is on record; no much larger clone is a single base apart. The sample comes from a study of shared T cell receptors in the human thymus (dated by TCRdb to the early 2020s). About the study as a whole: The study investigated the way shared, self-reactive T-cell receptor alpha chains are produced in the human thymus.

The CDR3 covers 14 residues, taking in both the cysteine and the phenylalanine. Only the CDR3 part of the read is kept: 42 bases, read in frame from the first base. For CDR1 and CDR2, the germline V gene (reference sequence) lists SGHAT and FQDESV. Relative to germline, V is 8 bases shorter and J is 13 bases shorter, with 27 bases between their ends. The protocol used for the library was the immunoSEQ multiplex PCR assay. Here the immuneACCESS table is served through TCRdb, limited to in-frame sequences with V and J called. Missing clones are a known gap in these copies; in checked studies unresolved V genes cover under half, and the rest lacks a known reason. The sample table records hundreds of thousands of clones; around 87% of these occur just once. 0.0095% to 0.012% of the sample is held by the ten biggest clonotypes. The data were also submitted as part of a second study, on human thymus T cells. The second source states: The donors were immunologically healthy infants in Finland who had open corrective cardiac surgery for congenital heart defects. Thymus tissue was collected as surgical resects that were removed during corrective cardiac surgery. Usage of V and J gene segments appeared to be biased in both the thymic and the peripheral blood repertoires. The related research reported highly overlapping thymic TCR repertoires among unrelated individuals. TCR alpha and beta repertoires from seven to nine infant thymus samples and four related peripheral blood samples were characterized in the study. Donor ages ranged from about 6 to 244 days, and the cohort comprised six or seven male and a couple of female infants. After being mechanically released from the tissue, thymocytes were kept at -70 degrees C in pellets of about 9.5-30 million cells. A QIAsymphony instrument was used to extract genomic DNA from the frozen cell pellets. TCRB and TCRAD loci were amplified from a standardized quantity of quality-controlled genomic DNA using the immunoSEQ multiplex PCR assay. Amplicons spanned the V(D)J region at a length sufficient to cover the CDR3 and identify V and J genes. Amplicon sequencing was performed on an Illumina platform through the commercial immunoSEQ service. Corrections for primer bias and sequencing errors followed previously described methods, while TCRAD and TCRB definitions were based on the IMGT database. The repertoires were analysed using immunoSEQ Analyzer 3.0 and VDJTools for basic statistics, V/J segment usage, diversity estimates, rarefaction and pairwise overlap. To estimate diversity, the Chao1, ChaoE, Efron-Thisted, Shannon and inverse Simpson indices were applied, and diversity was also estimated on datasets down-sampled to the smallest sample. Repertoire overlap used strict matching of CDR3 nucleotide sequence, V gene and J gene, with Jaccard-based multidimensional scaling clustering. On average, roughly 800,000 unique TCRB clonotypes were obtained from thymus samples, compared with 70,000 to 90,000 from blood samples.

Sequenced input: thymocytes. The source of this sequence is a boy less than two years old with a congenital heart defect. Donor details come from another sample of the same person, matched by shared clones. The rearrangement joined TRBV11-1 to TRBJ2-7; TRBD2 is a weak D gene call, 5 bases matching. The DNA reads TGTGCCAGCCAGCACCCCCCGAGCGGCGGAGATACCTACTTC. It is translated as CASQHPPSGGDTYF.